The 32 T cell receptor beta chains listed next were all sequenced from one sample in a study of blood T cell repertoires in COVID-19. TCRdb's table, derived via immunoSEQ multiplex PCR, lists solely in-frame clones and lacks some. Of about 98,000 clones in the sample, around 90% were seen once. Sample: peripheral blood. The receptor set was obtained from a man in his fifties or sixties with active COVID-19.

The rearrangement uses TRBV11-2 and TRBJ2-5; 9 nucleotides align to TRBD2. Germline V lookup: CDR1 SGHAT, CDR2 FQNNGV. The junction had 7 bases not matched to a gene; V was cut back by 4 bases and J by 1 base. The CDR3 has 16 residues. CDR3 nucleotide sequence: TGTGCCAGCAGCTCTCCGCGGGGGGGCCGCCAAGAGACCCAGTACTTC. Translated, it gives CASSSPRGGRQETQYF.

The chain has TRBV5-1 and TRBJ2-5; 8 bases fit TRBD1. CDR3 length equals 15 residues. The germline gives CDR1 SGHRS, CDR2 YFSETQ. V was clipped by 2 bases and J by 5 bases; unmatched bases: 8. The DNA for the CDR3 is TGCGCCAGCAGCTTTCTACCGGGACAGGAGGAGACCCAGTACTTC. It translates to CASSFLPGQEETQYF. Together with reference TRBV5-1 and TRBJ2-5, the CDR3 gives the full variable domain: KAGVTQTPRYLIKTRGQQVTLSCSPISGHRSVSWYQQTPGQGLQFLFEYFSETQRNKGNFPGRFSGRQFSNSRSEMNVSTLELGDSALYLCASSFLPGQEETQYFGPGTRLLVL.

V gene TRBV7-8 combines with J gene TRBJ1-6; 7 nucleotides match TRBD1. The CDR3 runs to 16 residues. Losses at the gene ends were 5 bases for V and 0 bases for J; bases not matched to a gene: 4. CDR1 is SGHVS and CDR2 is FQNEAQ in the germline V gene. The CDR3 DNA follows: TGTGCCAGCAGCCTACAGGGGAGCTCCTATAATTCACCCCTCCACTTT. Residues: CASSLQGSSYNSPLHF.

This chain joins TRBV5-4 and TRBJ2-7; possible D gene TRBD1, 7 bases. Germline-derived CDR1 and CDR2 are SGHNT and YYREEE (reference sequence). V lost 4 bases and J lost 0, with 11 bases in between. This CDR3 has 14 amino acids. In DNA form, the CDR3 reads TGTGCCAGCAGCGCAGGGGGGAGCTCCTACGAGCAGTACTTC. It is translated as CASSAGGSSYEQYF.

The chain has TRBV7-9 and TRBJ1-1; possible D gene TRBD1, 5 bases. CDR1 and CDR2 (germline): SEHNR, FQNEAQ (reference sequence). The ends were cut back, 1 base at V and 3 bases at J, with 12 bases in the middle. The CDR3 sequence is 15 residues long. The CDR3 loop reads CASSLDRAGHTEAFF. The DNA for the CDR3 is TGTGCCAGCAGCTTAGATCGGGCAGGGCACACTGAAGCTTTCTTT.

The chain couples TRBV6-5 to TRBJ1-6; the D is unclear. The V gene lost 6 bases and the J gene lost 7 bases, with 13 bases spanning the gap. CDR1 and CDR2 (germline): MNHEY, SVGAGI. The CDR3 has 14 residues. CDR3 sequence (DNA): TGTGCCAGCAGGACCGGGAGCGAGAATTCACCCCTCCACTTT. It specifies CASRTGSENSPLHF.

The V call is TRBV12-5, the J call TRBJ2-1, with 7 bases that match TRBD2. This CDR3 region has 14 residues. V lost 2 bases and J lost 9; bases outside the gene matches: 7. CDR1 is LGHNT, CDR2 FRNRAP, per germline. The CDR3 sequence: CASGLMASGTEQFF. The CDR3 DNA sequence: TGTGCTAGTGGTTTGATGGCTAGCGGCACTGAGCAGTTCTTC.

The V and J genes are TRBV5-6 and TRBJ1-6; D remains unclear. CDR1 is SGHDT and CDR2 is YYEEEE in the germline V gene. Trimming took 6 bases from V and 9 from J, leaving 10 bases between them. The CDR3 consists of 12 residues. As DNA, the CDR3 is TGTGCCAGCAATACGGGTGGTTCACCCCTCCACTTT. This encodes CASNTGGSPLHF.

The V and J genes are TRBV13 and TRBJ1-1; D may be TRBD1 (5 bases). This CDR3 has 13 residues. Trimming removed 2 bases at V and 1 base at J, with 5 bases between. Per the germline V gene, CDR1 is PRHDT and CDR2 is FYEKMQ (reference sequence). This CDR3 reads CASSLQGNTEAFF. The DNA of the CDR3 is TGTGCCAGCAGCTTACAGGGGAACACTGAAGCTTTCTTT.

The chain joins TRBV5-4 to TRBJ2-3, with 11 bases that match TRBD2. The ends lost 5 bases at V and 1 base at J; junction bases unmatched: 6. The CDR3 is 16 residues long. Germline V gene sequence: CDR1 SGHNT, CDR2 YYREEE (reference sequence). The CDR3 protein is CASRPIAGGGTDTQYF. The CDR3 coding sequence is TGTGCCAGCAGACCAATAGCGGGGGGGGGCACAGATACGCAGTATTTT.

The chain has TRBV2 and TRBJ1-2, with 7 bases lining up with TRBD1. The V gene's germline CDR1 is SNHLY and CDR2 FYNNEI. The CDR3 sequence is 11 residues long. The J segment lost 8 bases and the V segment lost 6 bases, leaving 3 bases of the junction unmatched. CDR3 sequence reads: CASRTGLGYTF. The CDR3 DNA reads TGTGCCAGCAGGACAGGGTTGGGCTACACCTTC.

The chain is built from TRBV3-1 (or the pseudogene TRBV3-2) and TRBJ1-1, with TRBD1 matching over 7 bases. CDR1 is LGHDT, CDR2 YNNKEL, per germline (reference sequence). This CDR3 spans 14 amino acids. V shed 5 bases and J 7 bases; nucleotides not matched to a gene: 10. The chain's CDR3 is CASSSREGAVEAFF. The CDR3 DNA reads as TGTGCCAGCAGCTCTCGGGAGGGGGCAGTTGAAGCTTTCTTT.

V gene TRBV19 combines with J gene TRBJ2-7, with D maybe TRBD1 (5 bases). CDR3 length: 11 amino acids. Trimming pared 11 bases from V and 3 bases from J, leaving 11 bases between. Germline V gene lookup returns CDR1 LNHDA and CDR2 SQIVND (reference sequence). CDR3 amino acids: CASGRDYEQYF. CDR3 bases: TGTGCCTCGGGCAGGGACTACGAGCAGTACTTC.

This rearrangement joins TRBV23-1 to TRBJ2-5; D is perhaps TRBD1 (6 bases). TRBV23-1 carries the ORF label, with uncertain function. Trimming left V 3 bases short and J 5 bases short, with 13 bases between. This CDR3 spans 14 amino acids. CDR3 coding DNA: TGCGCCAGCAGTCACCCGGACAGAGGGGAGACCCAGTACTTC. It is translated as CASSHPDRGETQYF.

This chain uses TRBV3-1 (or the pseudogene TRBV3-2) with TRBJ2-3; 10 positions agree with TRBD2. CDR3 length: 15 residues. With 5 bases clipped from V and 8 bases from J, the junction kept 10 bases outside the gene matches. Germline CDR1 and CDR2: LGHDT and YNNKEL (reference sequence). The CDR3 sequence is CASSSSGGGGITQYF. DNA for the CDR3: TGTGCCAGCAGCTCTAGCGGGGGCGGGGGGATTACGCAGTATTTT.

Only one count was recorded for this clone. The chain links TRBV4-1 to TRBJ1-3; TRBD1 matches at 7 bases. Unmatched junction bases numbered 4, after V lost 1 base and J lost 1 base. The CDR3 spans 16 residues. Germline CDR1 reads MGHRA; CDR2 reads YSYEKL. The CDR3 region has the DNA TGCGCCAGCAGCCAAGCCCAGGGGGTTTCTGGAAACACCATATATTTT. This sequence encodes CASSQAQGVSGNTIYF.

The CDR3 nucleotides read TGTGCCAGCTCACCCGCTAGCGCCACCGGGGAGCTGTTTTTT. Translating gives CASSPASATGELFF. This chain joins TRBV18 and TRBJ2-2; tentative D call: TRBD2 (6 bases). V was clipped by 3 bases and J by 4 bases, with 9 bases between them. This CDR3 contains 14 residues. The germline V gene has CDR1 KGHSH and CDR2 LQKENI. The whole variable domain, filled in from reference TRBV18 and TRBJ2-2, reads NAGVMQNPRHLVRRRGQEARLRCSPMKGHSHVYWYRQLPEEGLKFMVYLQKENIIDESGMPKERFSAEFPKEGPSILRIQQVVRGDSAAYFCASSPASATGELFFGEGSRLTVL.

The chain links TRBV7-8 to TRBJ1-2; 10 bases match TRBD1. Trimming at V came to 2 bases and at J to 2 bases, leaving 2 bases not matched to a gene. CDR3 length: 15 residues. The V gene's germline CDR1 is SGHVS and CDR2 FQNEAQ. The CDR3 DNA sequence: TGTGCCAGCAGCTTAAGACAGGGGGCCAACTATGGCTACACCTTC. Translating it yields CASSLRQGANYGYTF.

DNA of the CDR3: TGTGCCAGTAGTATTGAGGGCACCTCTGGAAACACCATATATTTT. As protein: CASSIEGTSGNTIYF. V is TRBV19 and J is TRBJ1-3; D unclear. CDR1 and CDR2 (germline): LNHDA, SQIVND (reference sequence). The CDR3 is made up of 15 amino acids. The ends were cut back, 3 bases at V and 0 bases at J, with 9 bases in the middle.

This chain joins TRBV4-1 and TRBJ1-2, with D perhaps matching TRBD1 (6 bases). This CDR3 has 14 amino acids. Trimming removed 4 bases from V and 6 bases from J, with 15 bases in between. CDR1 and CDR2 from the germline V gene are MGHRA and YSYEKL. In nucleotides, the CDR3 is TGCGCCAGCAGCCTAAGCTACAGGACAGATGGCTACACCTTC. Translating gives CASSLSYRTDGYTF.

The rearrangement links TRBV6-4 to TRBJ2-1, with 12 nucleotides matching TRBD2. The CDR3 is 15 amino acids. V shed 2 bases and J 5 bases; nucleotides not matched to a gene: 1. Germline loops: CDR1 MRHNA, CDR2 SNTAGT. CDR3: CASSDTSGGHNEQFF. The CDR3 nucleotides read TGTGCCAGCAGTGACACTAGCGGGGGGCACAATGAGCAGTTCTTC.

This clone occurred a few times. This sequence joins TRBV2 and TRBJ1-5; 7 bases are a match to TRBD1. Germline V gene sequence: CDR1 SNHLY, CDR2 FYNNEI. V was pared by 7 bases and J by 2 bases, with 2 bases of the junction left unmatched. The CDR3 runs to 13 residues. Here the CDR3 DNA reads TGTGCCAGCACGGGGACAGGCAATCAGCCCCAGCATTTT. Protein product: CASTGTGNQPQHF.

This sequence joins TRBV6-5 and TRBJ1-4; D is uncertain. This CDR3 has 13 residues. The germline gives CDR1 MNHEY, CDR2 SVGAGI. V shed 8 bases and J shed 4 bases, with 11 bases lying between them. In DNA, the CDR3 is TGTGCCAGCTTGACCTCGGGTAATGAAAAACTGTTTTTT. This encodes CASLTSGNEKLFF.

The chain links TRBV7-9 to TRBJ2-3, with 10 bases matching TRBD1. Germline CDR1 reads SEHNR; CDR2 reads FQNEAQ (reference sequence). The CDR3 totals 18 residues. The V and J ends lost 5 bases and 4 bases, in that order; junction bases with no gene match: 15. The CDR3 is CASSDIPGQGILADTQYF. CDR3 DNA: TGTGCCAGCAGCGATATTCCGGGACAGGGGATTCTCGCAGATACGCAGTATTTT.

This clone was observed a single time. The V and J genes are TRBV7-9 and TRBJ2-7; 9 positions match TRBD2. Germline V lookup: CDR1 SEHNR, CDR2 FQNEAQ (reference sequence). After removal of 5 bases from V and 1 base from J, the junction contained 9 bases not matched to a gene. The CDR3 consists of 16 residues. In DNA form, the CDR3 reads TGTGCCAGCAGCCGGGTGGCTAGCGGGGATTCCTACGAGCAGTACTTC. Translated, it gives CASSRVASGDSYEQYF.

The chain has TRBV6-4 and TRBJ2-2, with TRBD2 as a possible D gene (6 bases). Germline V gene data show CDR1 as MRHNA and CDR2 as SNTAGT. This CDR3 contains 14 residues. V lost 3 bases to trimming and J lost 3 bases, with 8 bases between them. Here the CDR3 reads CASSDAGHTGELFF. Written as DNA, the CDR3 is TGTGCCAGCAGTGATGCGGGGCACACCGGGGAGCTGTTTTTT.

V usage is TRBV13 and J usage is TRBJ2-7, with D possibly TRBD1 on 6 matching bases. Germline V gene sequence: CDR1 PRHDT, CDR2 FYEKMQ (reference sequence). The CDR3 extends over 14 amino acids. Trimming shortened V by 1 base and J by 3 bases, and 10 bases separated the two germline ends. CDR3 residues: CASSLVGTSYEQYF. The CDR3 DNA sequence: TGTGCCAGCAGCTTAGTAGGGACAAGCTACGAGCAGTACTTC.

CDR3 sequence: CASSLAGGLYQETQYF. Written as DNA, the CDR3 is TGTGCCAGCAGTTTAGCGGGGGGACTGTACCAAGAGACCCAGTACTTC. This rearrangement joins TRBV3-1 (or the pseudogene TRBV3-2) to TRBJ2-5; TRBD2 matches 10 bases. The junction had 7 bases not matched to a gene; V was cut back by 6 bases and J by 0 bases. The CDR3 has 16 residues. CDR1 is LGHDT, CDR2 YNNKEL, per germline (reference sequence).

V is TRBV5-4 and J is TRBJ2-7; D uncertain. The ends were cut back, 4 bases at V and 3 bases at J, with 11 bases in the middle. The CDR3 loop spans 13 amino acids. The germline V gene encodes CDR1 SGHNT and CDR2 YYREEE (reference sequence). Here the CDR3 reads CASSLQAGYEQYF. In DNA form, the CDR3 reads TGTGCCAGCAGCCTTCAAGCTGGCTACGAGCAGTACTTC.

Written as DNA, the CDR3 is TGCGCCAGCAGTGAGTCGACCCTATCGCCCCACTTGACAGGACGTAGGGCCCAGTACTTC. It yields the protein CASSESTLSPHLTGRRAQYF. The chain has TRBV10-1 and TRBJ2-5; perhaps TRBD1 as D (6 bases). There are 20 residues in the CDR3. CDR1 is WNHNN and CDR2 is SYGVQD in the germline V gene (reference sequence). The V end lost 0 bases, the J end lost 9 bases, and 32 bases lay between the germline ends.

Points on this clone: One end of the junction varies from germline; a read error may be responsible. This sequence joins TRBV2 and TRBJ2-1, with TRBD2 identical over 8 bases. The CDR3 sequence is 13 residues long. Per germline, CDR1 SNHLY and CDR2 FYNNEI. The CDR3 sequence is CASSDDIGLAFLF. The CDR3 DNA is TGTGCCAGCAGTGACGATATAGGACTAGCTTTTCTCTTC.

The chain joins TRBV27 to TRBJ2-7, with D possibly matching TRBD2 (6 bases). V was pared by 3 bases and J by 3 bases, with 15 bases between. The V gene's germline CDR1 is MNHEY and CDR2 SMNVEV (reference sequence). There are 15 residues in the CDR3. CDR3 nucleotides: TGTGCCAGCAGTTTGGCGGCGGGGAGCCTCTACGAGCAGTACTTC. Its protein product is CASSLAAGSLYEQYF.